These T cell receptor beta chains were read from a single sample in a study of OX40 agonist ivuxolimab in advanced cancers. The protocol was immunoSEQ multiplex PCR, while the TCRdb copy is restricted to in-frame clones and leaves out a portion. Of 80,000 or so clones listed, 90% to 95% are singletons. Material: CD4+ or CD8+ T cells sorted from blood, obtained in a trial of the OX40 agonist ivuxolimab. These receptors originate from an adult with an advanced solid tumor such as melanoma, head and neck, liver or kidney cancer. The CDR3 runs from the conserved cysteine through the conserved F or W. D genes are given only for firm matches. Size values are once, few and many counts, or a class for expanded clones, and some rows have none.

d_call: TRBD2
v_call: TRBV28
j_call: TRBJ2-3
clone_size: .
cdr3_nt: TGTGCCAGCAGTTTTGCTCGACTAGCGGGAGCCGATACGCAGTATTTT
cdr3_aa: CASSFARLAGADTQYF

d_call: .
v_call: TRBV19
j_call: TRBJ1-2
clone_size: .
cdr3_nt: TGTGCCAGTAGTACCTCCGGGGAGGGAGGCTATGGCTACACCTTC
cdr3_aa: CASSTSGEGGYGYTF

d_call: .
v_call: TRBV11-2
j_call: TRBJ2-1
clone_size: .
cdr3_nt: TGTGCCAGCAGCCCCCAAAGTCCAAATGAGCAGTTCTTC
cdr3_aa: CASSPQSPNEQFF

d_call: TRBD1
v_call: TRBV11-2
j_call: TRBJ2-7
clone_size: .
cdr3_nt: TGTGCCAGCAGCCTCACGGGACAGGGGGCGGATGAGCAGTACTTC
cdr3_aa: CASSLTGQGADEQYF

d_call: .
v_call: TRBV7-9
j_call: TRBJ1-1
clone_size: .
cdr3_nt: TGTGCCAGCAGCCCAATTACGGGTGGCCAGGGGAACACTGAAGCTTTCTTT
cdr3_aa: CASSPITGGQGNTEAFF

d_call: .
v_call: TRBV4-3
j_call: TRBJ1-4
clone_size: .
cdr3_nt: TGCGCCAGCAGCCATCGGGACGCGGATGAAAAACTGTTTTTT
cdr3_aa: CASSHRDADEKLFF

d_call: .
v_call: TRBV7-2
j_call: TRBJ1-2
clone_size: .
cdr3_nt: TGTGCCAGCAGCTCACCGGGACCGACCTATGGCTACACCTTC
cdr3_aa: CASSSPGPTYGYTF

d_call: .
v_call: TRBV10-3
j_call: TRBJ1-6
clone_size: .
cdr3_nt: TGTGCCATCAACCGGGACGCTAATTCACCCCTCCACTTT
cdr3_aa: CAINRDANSPLHF

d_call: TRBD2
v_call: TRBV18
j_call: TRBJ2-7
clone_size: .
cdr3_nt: TGTGCCAGCTCACCAGGGACTAGCTCCTACGAGCAGTACTTC
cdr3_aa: CASSPGTSSYEQYF

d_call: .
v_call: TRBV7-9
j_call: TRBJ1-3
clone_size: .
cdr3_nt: TGTGCCAGCAGCATCACGTCTGGAAACACCATATATTTT
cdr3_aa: CASSITSGNTIYF

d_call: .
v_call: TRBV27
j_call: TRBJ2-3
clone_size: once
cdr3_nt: TGTGCCAGCAGCCTTAGGAGGGCACGTAGCACAGATACGCAGTATTTT
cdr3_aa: CASSLRRARSTDTQYF

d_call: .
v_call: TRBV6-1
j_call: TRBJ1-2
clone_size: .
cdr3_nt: TGTGCCAGCAGTGAGTACCCCAGGGGCCGGAGCTACACCTTC
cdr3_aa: CASSEYPRGRSYTF

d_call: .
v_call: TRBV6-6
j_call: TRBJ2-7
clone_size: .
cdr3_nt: TGTGCCAGCAGCCGGGGGTCAAACTACGAGCAGTACTTC
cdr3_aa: CASSRGSNYEQYF

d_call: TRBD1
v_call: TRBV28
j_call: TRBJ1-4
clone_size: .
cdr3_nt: TGTGCCAGCAGGTCCGGGACAGTGGTTGAAAAACTGTTTTTT
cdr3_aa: CASRSGTVVEKLFF

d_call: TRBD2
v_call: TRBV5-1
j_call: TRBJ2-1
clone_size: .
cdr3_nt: TGCGCCAGCAGCTTACTAGCGGGCTCCTACAATGAGCAGTTCTTC
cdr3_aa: CASSLLAGSYNEQFF

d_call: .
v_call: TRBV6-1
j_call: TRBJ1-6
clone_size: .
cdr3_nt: TGTGCCAGCAGCCCCACAGGGCCGGGATCACCCCTCCACTTT
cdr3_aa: CASSPTGPGSPLHF

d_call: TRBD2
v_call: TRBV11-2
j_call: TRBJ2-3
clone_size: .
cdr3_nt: TGTGCCAGCAGCCCAACGCGGGGGGTCGATACGCAGTATTTT
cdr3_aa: CASSPTRGVDTQYF

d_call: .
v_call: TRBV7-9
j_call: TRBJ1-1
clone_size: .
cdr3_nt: TGTGCCAGCAGCTCGGACAGTAGGACTGAAGCTTTCTTT
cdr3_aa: CASSSDSRTEAFF

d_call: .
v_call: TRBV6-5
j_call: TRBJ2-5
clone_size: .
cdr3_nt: TGTGCCAGCACGGGACACCAACAAGAGACCCAGTACTTC
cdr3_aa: CASTGHQQETQYF

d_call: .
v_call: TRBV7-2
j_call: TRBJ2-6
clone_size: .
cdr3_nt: TGTGCCAGCAGCCAAGGCACATACAACGTCCTGACTTTC
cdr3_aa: CASSQGTYNVLTF

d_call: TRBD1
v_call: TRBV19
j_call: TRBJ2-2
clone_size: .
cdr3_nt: TGTGCCAGTAGTGACAGGGGTTCCCTTCCCACCGGGGAGCTGTTTTTT
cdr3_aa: CASSDRGSLPTGELFF

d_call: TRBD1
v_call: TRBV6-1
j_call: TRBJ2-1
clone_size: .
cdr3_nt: TGTGCCAGCAGTGACCGGGACAGGGGCTACAATGAGCAGTTCTTC
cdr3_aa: CASSDRDRGYNEQFF

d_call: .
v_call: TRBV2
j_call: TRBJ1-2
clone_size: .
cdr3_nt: TGTGCCAGCAGTGGCCTGGGACACGGGTATGGCTACACCTTC
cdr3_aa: CASSGLGHGYGYTF

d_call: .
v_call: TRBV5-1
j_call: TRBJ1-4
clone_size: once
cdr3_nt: TGCGCCAGCAGCTTGATATCCAATAATGAAAAACTGTTTTTT
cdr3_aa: CASSLISNNEKLFF

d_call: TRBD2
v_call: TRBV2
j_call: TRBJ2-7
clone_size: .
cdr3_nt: TGTGCCAGCAGTTCCGGGGGGTTCGAGCAGTACTTC
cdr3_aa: CASSSGGFEQYF

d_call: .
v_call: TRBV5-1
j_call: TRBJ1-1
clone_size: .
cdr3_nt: TGCGCCAGCAGCTGGGGGGTGAACACTGAAGCTTTCTTT
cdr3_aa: CASSWGVNTEAFF